The TCR beta chain described here comes from a study of cytomegalovirus exposure and HLA in healthy donors. This PCR relied on a set of 60 Vbeta primers and 13 Jbeta primers. In the original analysis: In a later analysis, approximately 80 million unique TCR beta chains included roughly 11 million shared by two or more donors. Clones were read by immunoSEQ multiplex PCR, and TCRdb kept only the in-frame ones, dropping some. V and J calls plus clone size are reproduced from that table; the DNA served to infer D and trimming. The sample consists of more than 150,000 clones, 80% of them appearing once. A single count supports this clone. Germline values: CDR1 SQVTM, CDR2 ANQGSEA. The CDR3 runs 11 residues. V was shortened by 1 base and J by 6 bases, with 7 bases between the two germline ends.

This chain uses TRBV29-1 with TRBJ2-7; D not resolved. The sample comprised PBMCs. The sequence derives from a woman aged 30 to 39 in good health and CMV-seronegative. The CDR3 coding sequence is TGCAGCGTTGAAGTAACGGGCGAGCAGTACTTC. Protein: CSVEVTGEQYF.